This is a list of T cell receptor beta chains from one sample in a study of post-analysis software for immune sequencing data. TCRdb fed the PCR reads into MiXCR, producing one record per CDR3 protein. Of fewer than 850,000 distinct CDR3 sequences in the sample, roughly 30% were seen once. The sequencing sample was made of blood. The receptor source for this set is a girl between 10 and 17 years old with multiple sclerosis. Both conserved end residues are part of each CDR3. Fields, in order: CDR3 length, J gene, V gene, CDR3 protein.

CDR3 length: 13
J gene: TRBJ1-2
V gene: TRBV4-1
CDR3 protein: CASSQARFYGYTF

CDR3 length: 15
J gene: TRBJ2-5
V gene: TRBV29-1
CDR3 protein: CSVEGTSGKFETQYF

CDR3 length: 13
J gene: TRBJ2-5
V gene: TRBV7-9
CDR3 protein: CASSQPGRETQYF

CDR3 length: 15
J gene: TRBJ2-1
V gene: TRBV5-5
CDR3 protein: CASSSSTRGQNEQFF

CDR3 length: 15
J gene: .
V gene: TRBV6-5
CDR3 protein: CASSYLPALLGEQYF

CDR3 length: 14
J gene: TRBJ2-1
V gene: TRBV3-1
CDR3 protein: CASSQVIWGSEQFF

CDR3 length: 14
J gene: TRBJ1-2
V gene: TRBV21-1
CDR3 protein: CASSTTQGIYGYTF

CDR3 length: 15
J gene: TRBJ2-5
V gene: TRBV12-3/TRBV12-4
CDR3 protein: CASGLGLAGEETQYF

CDR3 length: 15
J gene: TRBJ2-7
V gene: TRBV6-2/TRBV6-3
CDR3 protein: CASSLTGTGRYEQYF

CDR3 length: 14
J gene: TRBJ2-7
V gene: TRBV12-3/TRBV12-4
CDR3 protein: CASRREDRSYEQYF

CDR3 length: 17
J gene: TRBJ2-3
V gene: TRBV4-2
CDR3 protein: CASSQERGAGVSDTQYF

CDR3 length: 15
J gene: TRBJ2-1
V gene: TRBV4-3
CDR3 protein: CASSQEGSGRAEQFF

CDR3 length: 13
J gene: TRBJ2-5
V gene: TRBV20-1
CDR3 protein: CSARQSGGEEQYF

CDR3 length: 15
J gene: TRBJ2-7
V gene: TRBV29-1
CDR3 protein: CSVRTSGRAGYEQYF

CDR3 length: 11
J gene: TRBJ2-5
V gene: TRBV6-6
CDR3 protein: CASSRARTQYF

CDR3 length: 14
J gene: TRBJ2-3
V gene: TRBV28
CDR3 protein: CASSLWGQGDMQYF

CDR3 length: 15
J gene: TRBJ2-4
V gene: TRBV7-2
CDR3 protein: CASSLNRGSGNIQYF

CDR3 length: 14
J gene: TRBJ2-5
V gene: TRBV12-3/TRBV12-4
CDR3 protein: CASSLGRIKETQYF

CDR3 length: 14
J gene: TRBJ2-5
V gene: TRBV5-1
CDR3 protein: CASSPGKGQETQYF

CDR3 length: 14
J gene: TRBJ2-7
V gene: TRBV7-2
CDR3 protein: CASSFGGAPYEQYF

CDR3 length: 13
J gene: TRBJ2-7
V gene: TRBV5-6
CDR3 protein: CASIRTGGYEQYF

CDR3 length: 13
J gene: TRBJ1-4
V gene: TRBV5-5
CDR3 protein: CASSGHPGEKLFF

CDR3 length: 11
J gene: TRBJ2-1
V gene: TRBV7-9
CDR3 protein: CASSFGGEQFF

CDR3 length: 16
J gene: TRBJ2-1
V gene: TRBV24-1
CDR3 protein: CATSEPRTGGNNEQFF

CDR3 length: 14
J gene: TRBJ2-3
V gene: TRBV29-1
CDR3 protein: CSVNRDSIADTQYF

CDR3 length: 15
J gene: TRBJ1-2
V gene: TRBV13
CDR3 protein: CASSPQGARGYGYTF

CDR3 length: 12
J gene: TRBJ2-7
V gene: TRBV20-1
CDR3 protein: CSAREFGYEQYF

CDR3 length: 14
J gene: TRBJ1-1
V gene: TRBV6-6
CDR3 protein: CASRREGVNTEAFF

CDR3 length: 13
J gene: TRBJ1-2
V gene: TRBV20-1
CDR3 protein: CSARTPGIYGYTF

CDR3 length: 16
J gene: TRBJ2-4
V gene: TRBV28
CDR3 protein: CASTGGGLGGKNIQYF

CDR3 length: 14
J gene: TRBJ1-6
V gene: TRBV15
CDR3 protein: CATSGGGAGSPLHF

CDR3 length: 14
J gene: TRBJ1-1
V gene: TRBV28
CDR3 protein: CASSPQDGVTEAFF

CDR3 length: 14
J gene: TRBJ2-1
V gene: TRBV7-9
CDR3 protein: CSSSSRTLNNEQFF

CDR3 length: 17
J gene: TRBJ2-3
V gene: TRBV5-1
CDR3 protein: CASSPDGVPTSTDTQYF

CDR3 length: 12
J gene: TRBJ1-1
V gene: TRBV18
CDR3 protein: CASSPGDGEAFF

CDR3 length: 12
J gene: TRBJ2-7
V gene: TRBV20-1
CDR3 protein: CSAGEGRDEQYF

CDR3 length: 15
J gene: TRBJ1-2
V gene: TRBV18
CDR3 protein: CASSPRTGTDYGYTF

CDR3 length: 14
J gene: TRBJ1-4
V gene: TRBV6-5
CDR3 protein: CASRRTVANEKLFF

CDR3 length: 13
J gene: TRBJ1-6
V gene: TRBV20-1
CDR3 protein: CSAREDRNSPLHF

CDR3 length: 13
J gene: TRBJ2-7
V gene: TRBV6-5
CDR3 protein: CASSTGLTPRKYF

CDR3 length: 15
J gene: TRBJ1-2
V gene: TRBV18
CDR3 protein: CASSPRTSGDYGYTF

CDR3 length: 15
J gene: TRBJ2-5
V gene: TRBV7-2
CDR3 protein: CASSRELAGVETQYF

CDR3 length: 14
J gene: TRBJ2-5
V gene: TRBV5-1
CDR3 protein: CASSPAGEGEAQYF

CDR3 length: 14
J gene: TRBJ1-1
V gene: TRBV5-1
CDR3 protein: CASSLAGLGTEAFF

CDR3 length: 14
J gene: TRBJ1-2
V gene: TRBV7-2
CDR3 protein: CASNLWGQGDGYTF

CDR3 length: 12
J gene: TRBJ2-7
V gene: TRBV29-1
CDR3 protein: CSAGQGALEQYF

CDR3 length: 14
J gene: TRBJ2-1
V gene: TRBV11-2
CDR3 protein: CASSLHSSYNEQFF

CDR3 length: 14
J gene: TRBJ2-3
V gene: TRBV29-1
CDR3 protein: CSVKRDSGTDTQYF